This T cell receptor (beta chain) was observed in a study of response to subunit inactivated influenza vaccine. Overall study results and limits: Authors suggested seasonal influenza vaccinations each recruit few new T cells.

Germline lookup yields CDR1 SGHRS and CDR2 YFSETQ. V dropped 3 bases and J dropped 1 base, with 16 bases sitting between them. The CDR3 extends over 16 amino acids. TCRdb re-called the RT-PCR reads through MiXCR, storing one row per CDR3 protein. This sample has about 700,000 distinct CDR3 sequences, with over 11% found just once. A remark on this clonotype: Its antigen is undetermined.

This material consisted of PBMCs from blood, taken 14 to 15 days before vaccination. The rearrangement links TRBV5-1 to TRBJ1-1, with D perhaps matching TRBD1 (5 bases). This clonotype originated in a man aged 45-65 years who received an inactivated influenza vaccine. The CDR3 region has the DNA TGCGCCAGCAGCTCACCCTACCGGGGCACGAACACTGAAGCTTTCTTT. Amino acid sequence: CASSSPYRGTNTEAFF.